This TCR beta chain derives from a study of OX40 agonist ivuxolimab in advanced cancers. Study context: Three individuals attained partial responses, comprising one hepatocellular carcinoma case and two cutaneous melanoma cases. Study outcomes and limitations: By week 6 at 0.1 to 3.0 mg/kg, blood CD4+ and CD8+ T cells had expanded clonally.

Germline V gene sequence: CDR1 SGHTA, CDR2 FQGNSA. The V end was cut by 5 bases, the J end by 2 bases, with 17 bases between. The CDR3 runs to 16 residues. Here immunoSEQ multiplex PCR was the method, and the copy in TCRdb shows in-frame clones only, minus some. The data hold approximately 22,000 clones, with 75% to 85% observed a single time. On this clone itself: Its antigen is not identified.

This chain connects TRBV7-2 to TRBJ2-3; D unclear. This receptor was taken from an adult with an advanced solid tumor such as melanoma, head and neck, liver or kidney cancer. Material: CD4+ or CD8+ T cells sorted from blood, obtained in a trial of the OX40 agonist ivuxolimab. DNA for the CDR3: TGTGCCAGCAGCGTTCCCGGGCCGACCTCCACAGATACGCAGTATTTT. Its protein product is CASSVPGPTSTDTQYF. The full variable domain, with the rest looked up from reference TRBV7-2 and TRBJ2-3, is GAGVSQSPSNKVTEKGKDVELRCDPISGHTALYWYRQSLGQGLEFLIYFQGNSAPDKSGLPSDRFSAERTGGSVSTLTIQRTQQEDSAVYLCASSVPGPTSTDTQYFGPGTRLTVL.